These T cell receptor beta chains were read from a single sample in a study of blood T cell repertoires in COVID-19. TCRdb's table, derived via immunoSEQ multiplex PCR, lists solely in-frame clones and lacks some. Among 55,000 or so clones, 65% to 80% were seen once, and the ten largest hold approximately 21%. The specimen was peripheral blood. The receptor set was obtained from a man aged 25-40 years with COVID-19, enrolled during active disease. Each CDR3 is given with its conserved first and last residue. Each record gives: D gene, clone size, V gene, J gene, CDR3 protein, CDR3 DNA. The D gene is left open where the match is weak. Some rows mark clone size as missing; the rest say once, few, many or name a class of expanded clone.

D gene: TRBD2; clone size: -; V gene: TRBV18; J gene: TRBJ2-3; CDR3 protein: CASSPPGGDTGQYF; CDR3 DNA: TGTGCCAGCTCACCACCCGGGGGGGACACAGGGCAGTATTTT
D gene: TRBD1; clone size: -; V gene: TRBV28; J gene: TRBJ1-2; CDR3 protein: CASSLPRTGADYGYTF; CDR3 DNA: TGTGCCAGCAGCCTACCCCGGACAGGGGCGGACTATGGCTACACCTTC
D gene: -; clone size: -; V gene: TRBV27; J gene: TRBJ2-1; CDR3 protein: CASRRGYNEQFF; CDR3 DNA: TGTGCCAGTCGCAGGGGCTACAATGAGCAGTTCTTC
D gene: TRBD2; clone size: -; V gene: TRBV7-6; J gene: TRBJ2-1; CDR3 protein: CASSSAPGLAVREQFF; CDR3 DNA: TGTGCCAGCAGCTCCGCACCGGGACTAGCTGTAAGAGAGCAGTTCTTC
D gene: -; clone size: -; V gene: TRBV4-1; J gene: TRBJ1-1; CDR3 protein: CASSQEALNTEAFF; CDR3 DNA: TGCGCCAGCAGCCAAGAGGCCTTGAACACTGAAGCTTTCTTT
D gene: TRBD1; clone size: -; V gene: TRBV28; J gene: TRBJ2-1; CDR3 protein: CASSVTGGIENEQFF; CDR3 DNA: TGTGCCAGCAGTGTAACAGGGGGCATTGAGAATGAGCAGTTCTTC
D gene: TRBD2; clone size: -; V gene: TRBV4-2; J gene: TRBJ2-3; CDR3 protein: CASSQGLAGVWTDTQYF; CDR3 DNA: TGTGCCAGCAGCCAAGGACTAGCGGGAGTGTGGACAGATACGCAGTATTTT
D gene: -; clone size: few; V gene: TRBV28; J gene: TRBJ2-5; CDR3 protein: CASSLWRGPPETQYF; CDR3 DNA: TGTGCCAGCAGTTTATGGCGGGGCCCTCCGGAGACCCAGTACTTC
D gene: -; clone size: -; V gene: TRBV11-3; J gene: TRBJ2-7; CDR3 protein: CASSLSDQDEQYF; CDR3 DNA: TGTGCCAGCAGCTTATCAGACCAGGACGAGCAGTACTTC
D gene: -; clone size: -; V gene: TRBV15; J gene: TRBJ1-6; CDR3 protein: CATSRNDRNSPLHF; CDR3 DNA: TGTGCCACCAGCAGAAACGACAGGAACTCACCCCTCCACTTT
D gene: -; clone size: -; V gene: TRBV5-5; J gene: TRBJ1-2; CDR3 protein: CASSLAPRGNYGYTF; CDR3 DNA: TGTGCCAGCAGCCTTGCCCCCAGGGGCAACTATGGCTACACCTTC
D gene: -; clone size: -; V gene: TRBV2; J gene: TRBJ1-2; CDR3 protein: CASSAQGSYGYTF; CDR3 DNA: TGTGCCAGCAGCGCTCAGGGGTCCTATGGCTACACCTTC
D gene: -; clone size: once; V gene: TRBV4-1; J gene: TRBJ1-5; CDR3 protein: CASSPREPSQPQHF; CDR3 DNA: TGCGCCAGCAGCCCCCGAGAGCCATCTCAGCCCCAGCATTTT
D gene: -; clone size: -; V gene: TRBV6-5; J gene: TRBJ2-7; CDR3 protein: CASSSTTDFYEQYF; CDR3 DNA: TGTGCCAGCAGTTCGACGACAGATTTTTACGAGCAGTACTTC
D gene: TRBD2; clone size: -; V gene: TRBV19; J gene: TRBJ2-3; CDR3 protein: CASTPYGTSGTDTQYF; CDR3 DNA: TGTGCCAGTACTCCATATGGGACTAGCGGCACAGATACGCAGTATTTT
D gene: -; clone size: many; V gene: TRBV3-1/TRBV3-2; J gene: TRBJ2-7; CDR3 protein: CASSHTTRGAYEQYF; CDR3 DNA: TGTGCCAGCAGCCATACAACACGCGGGGCCTACGAGCAGTACTTC
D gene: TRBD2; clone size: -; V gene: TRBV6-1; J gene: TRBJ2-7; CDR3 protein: CASSGGLAGEEYF; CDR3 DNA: TGTGCCAGCAGTGGGGGACTAGCGGGAGAGGAGTACTTC
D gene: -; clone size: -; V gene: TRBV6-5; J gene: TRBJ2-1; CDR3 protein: CASSYSKGHEQFF; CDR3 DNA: TGTGCCAGCAGTTACTCGAAGGGGCATGAGCAGTTCTTC
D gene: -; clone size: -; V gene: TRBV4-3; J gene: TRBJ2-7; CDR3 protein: CASSQDHSSSYEQYF; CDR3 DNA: TGCGCCAGCAGCCAAGATCACAGCAGCTCCTACGAGCAGTACTTC
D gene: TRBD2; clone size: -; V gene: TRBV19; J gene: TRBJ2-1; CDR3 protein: CASSPAGGKDEQFF; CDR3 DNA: TGTGCCAGTAGCCCTGCGGGGGGAAAAGATGAGCAGTTCTTC
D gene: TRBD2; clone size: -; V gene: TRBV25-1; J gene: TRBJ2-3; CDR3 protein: CASSESVLAGGNTDTQYF; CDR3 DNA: TGTGCCAGCAGTGAATCGGTACTAGCGGGGGGAAACACAGATACGCAGTATTTT
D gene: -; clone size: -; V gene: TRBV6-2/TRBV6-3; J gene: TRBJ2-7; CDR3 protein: CASSYSKTERNEQYF; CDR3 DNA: TGTGCCAGCAGTTACTCGAAGACAGAACGGAACGAGCAGTACTTC
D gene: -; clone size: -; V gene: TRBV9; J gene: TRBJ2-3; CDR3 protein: CASSVVGQGTDTQYF; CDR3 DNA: TGTGCCAGCAGCGTAGTCGGGCAGGGGACAGATACGCAGTATTTT
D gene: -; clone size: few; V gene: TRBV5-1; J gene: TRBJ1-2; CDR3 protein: CASSLVAGQTTGYTF; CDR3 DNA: TGCGCCAGCAGCTTGGTCGCGGGCCAGACGACCGGCTACACCTTC
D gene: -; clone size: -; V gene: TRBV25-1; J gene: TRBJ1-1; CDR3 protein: CASATDRNTEAFF; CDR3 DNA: TGTGCCAGCGCGACGGACAGGAACACTGAAGCTTTCTTT
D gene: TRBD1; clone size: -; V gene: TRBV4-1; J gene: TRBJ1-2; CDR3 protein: CASSQDRDSHYGYTF; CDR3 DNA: TGCGCCAGCAGCCAAGATCGGGACAGCCACTATGGCTACACCTTC
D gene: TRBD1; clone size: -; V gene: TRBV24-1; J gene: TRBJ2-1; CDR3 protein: CATSDLSQAPGQGFNEQFF; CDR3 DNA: TGTGCCACCAGTGACCTATCCCAGGCCCCGGGACAGGGATTCAATGAGCAGTTCTTC
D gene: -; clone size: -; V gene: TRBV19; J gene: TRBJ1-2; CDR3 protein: CASSSGEGWYGYTF; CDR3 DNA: TGTGCCAGTAGTAGCGGGGAAGGATGGTATGGCTACACCTTC
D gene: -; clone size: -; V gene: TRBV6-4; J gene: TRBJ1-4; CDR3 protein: CASSDCQAREKLFF; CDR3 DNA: TGTGCCAGCAGTGACTGTCAGGCCCGGGAAAAACTGTTTTTT
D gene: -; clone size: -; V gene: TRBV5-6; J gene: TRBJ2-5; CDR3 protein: CASSLFIGSEGETQYF; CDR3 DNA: TGTGCCAGCAGCTTGTTTATAGGGTCGGAGGGAGAGACCCAGTACTTC
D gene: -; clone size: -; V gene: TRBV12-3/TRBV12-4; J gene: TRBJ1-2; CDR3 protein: CASSLHGYYGYTF; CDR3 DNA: TGTGCCAGCAGTTTGCACGGGTACTATGGCTACACCTTC
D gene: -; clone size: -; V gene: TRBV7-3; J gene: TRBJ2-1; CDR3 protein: CASSRPPGNEQFF; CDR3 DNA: TGTGCCAGCAGCCGACCCCCGGGCAATGAGCAGTTCTTC
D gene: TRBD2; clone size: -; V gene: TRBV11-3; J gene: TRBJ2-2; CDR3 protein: CASSLGGSGTGELFF; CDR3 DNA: TGTGCCAGCAGCTTAGGCGGGAGCGGTACCGGGGAGCTGTTTTTT
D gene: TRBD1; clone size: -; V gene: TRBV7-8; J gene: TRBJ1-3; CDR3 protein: CASSGRRTGGREGRTGNTIYF; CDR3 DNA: TGTGCCAGCAGCGGACGGCGGACAGGGGGGAGAGAGGGTCGGACTGGAAACACCATATATTTT
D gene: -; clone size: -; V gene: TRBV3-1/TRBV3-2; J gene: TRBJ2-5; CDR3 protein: CASSDNFGFQETQYF; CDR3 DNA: TGTGCCAGCAGCGATAATTTCGGGTTCCAAGAGACCCAGTACTTC
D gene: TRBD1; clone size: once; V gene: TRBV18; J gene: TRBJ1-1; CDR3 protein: CASSHGQGETTEAFF; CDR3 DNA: TGTGCCAGCTCACATGGACAGGGAGAGACAACTGAAGCTTTCTTT
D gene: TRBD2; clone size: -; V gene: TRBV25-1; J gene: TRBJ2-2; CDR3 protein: CASGALAGGPTGELFF; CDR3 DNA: TGTGCCAGCGGGGCTCTAGCGGGAGGCCCCACCGGGGAGCTGTTTTTT
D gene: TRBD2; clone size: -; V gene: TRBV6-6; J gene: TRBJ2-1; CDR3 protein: CASSYTGLAGANEQFF; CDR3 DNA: TGTGCCAGCAGTTATACGGGACTAGCGGGAGCCAATGAGCAGTTCTTC
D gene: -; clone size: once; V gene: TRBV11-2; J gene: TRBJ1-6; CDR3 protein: CASSLTGGRSSYNSPLHF; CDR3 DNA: TGTGCCAGCAGCTTAACGGGCGGGAGAAGCTCCTATAATTCACCCCTCCACTTT
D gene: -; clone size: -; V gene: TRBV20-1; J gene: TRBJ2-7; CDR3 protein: CSAQGTSGQYF; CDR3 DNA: TGCAGTGCTCAGGGTACATCCGGGCAGTACTTC
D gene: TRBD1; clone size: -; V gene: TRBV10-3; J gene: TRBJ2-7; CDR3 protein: CATTDRGWNEQYF; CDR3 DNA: TGTGCCACCACGGACAGGGGCTGGAACGAGCAGTACTTC
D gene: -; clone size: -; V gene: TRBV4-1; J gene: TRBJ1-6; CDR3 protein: CASSPPFSPLHF; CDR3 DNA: TGCGCCAGCAGCCCCCCCTTCTCACCCCTCCACTTT
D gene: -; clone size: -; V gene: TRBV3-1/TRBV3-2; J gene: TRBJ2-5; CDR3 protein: CASSQELRDRVETQYF; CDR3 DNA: TGTGCCAGCAGCCAAGAACTCAGGGATCGGGTGGAGACCCAGTACTTC
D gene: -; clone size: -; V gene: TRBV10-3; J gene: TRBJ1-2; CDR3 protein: CAIDSTNNYGYTF; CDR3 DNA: TGTGCCATTGACAGCACAAACAACTATGGCTACACCTTC
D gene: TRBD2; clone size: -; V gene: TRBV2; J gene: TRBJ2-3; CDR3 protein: CASSNRGVAGDTQYF; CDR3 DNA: TGTGCCAGCAGTAACCGGGGGGTCGCTGGGGATACGCAGTATTTT
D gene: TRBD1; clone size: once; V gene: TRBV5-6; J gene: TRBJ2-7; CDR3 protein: CASSHWRDRALYEQYF; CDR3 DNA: TGTGCCAGCAGCCACTGGCGGGACAGGGCTCTTTACGAGCAGTACTTC
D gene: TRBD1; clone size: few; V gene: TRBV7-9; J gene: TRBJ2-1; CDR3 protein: CASSLALTGSRAPQEFF; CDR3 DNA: TGTGCCAGCAGCTTAGCCCTGACAGGGTCTAGGGCGCCCCAGGAGTTCTTC
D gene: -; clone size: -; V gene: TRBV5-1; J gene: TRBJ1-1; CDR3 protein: CASSLAGRRTEAFF; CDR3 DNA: TGCGCCAGCAGCTTGGCGGGTCGACGGACTGAAGCTTTCTTT
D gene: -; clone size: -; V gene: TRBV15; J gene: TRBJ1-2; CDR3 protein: CATSRDRGLEDGYTF; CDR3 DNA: TGTGCCACCAGCAGAGATCGGGGTTTAGAGGATGGCTACACCTTC